This T cell receptor beta chain was profiled in a study of T cells in Graves' hyperthyroidism and ophthalmopathy. CDR3 length: 15 residues. CDR1 is LNHDA, CDR2 SQIVND, per germline (reference sequence). V shed 4 bases and J 1 base; nucleotides not matched to a gene: 5. Newly diagnosed hyperthyroidism patients aged 18 to 65 years had disease lasting under 2 months. The source material, RNA transcripts, was used to amplify TCR beta CDR3 regions. The HTBI set primed first-round TCR CDR3 RT-PCR. TCRdb re-derived calls from the multiplex PCR reads in MiXCR, one entry per CDR3 protein. The sample holds 690,000 or so distinct CDR3 sequences, about 17% seen once. With respect to this clonotype: Antigen specificity is unknown.

Study-wide points: From stable hyperthyroidism, ophthalmopathy was separated by a 13 V-J model.

This receptor was obtained from a woman between 50 and 59 years old with Graves' hyperthyroidism that later progressed to Graves' ophthalmopathy. Input material: blood. The gene calls are TRBV19 and TRBJ2-7; 9 nucleotides line up with TRBD1. The chain's CDR3 is CASSTPGQGSYEQYF. The CDR3, as DNA: TGTGCCAGTAGTACTCCGGGACAGGGATCCTACGAGCAGTACTTC.